What follows are 21 T cell receptor beta chains derived from one specimen sequenced in a study of blood T cell repertoires in COVID-19. Assay used: immunoSEQ multiplex PCR; TCRdb lists only in-frame clones, some missing. The repertoire has 150,000 to 160,000 clones, around 84% of them found once; the top ten carry approximately 9.7%. Sequenced material: peripheral blood. The receptors come from a woman aged 45-65 years with acute or convalescent COVID-19.

In this sample, this clone turned up a few times. This chain connects TRBV27 to TRBJ1-6; D perhaps matches TRBD1 (5 bases). The CDR3 has 14 residues. Germline CDR1 reads MNHEY; CDR2 reads SMNVEV (reference sequence). The ends were cut back, 5 bases at V and 4 bases at J, with 9 bases in the middle. The CDR3 sequence is CASSPRDYNSPLHF. CDR3 nucleotide sequence: TGTGCCAGCAGTCCCAGGGATTATAATTCACCCCTCCACTTT.

This clone was seen more than once but under ten times. The rearrangement uses TRBV3-1 (or the pseudogene TRBV3-2) and TRBJ2-3; 11 bases fit TRBD2. Germline CDR1 and CDR2: LGHDT and YNNKEL (reference sequence). The CDR3 sequence is 19 residues long. After removal of 0 bases from V and 2 bases from J, the junction contained 10 bases not matched to a gene. The CDR3 sequence is CASSQEYGLTSGITDTQYF. The CDR3, as DNA: TGTGCCAGCAGCCAAGAGTACGGCTTGACTAGCGGGATCACAGATACGCAGTATTTT.

The chain joins TRBV5-1 to TRBJ2-5, with 13 bases fitting TRBD2. Germline trimming cut 4 bases from V and 5 bases from J; bases unmatched to any gene: 5. Germline V CDR1 and CDR2: SGHRS, YFSETQ. The CDR3 is made up of 15 amino acids. CDR3 nucleotides: TGCGCCAGCAGCCCCGGGACTAGCGGGGAGGAGACCCAGTACTTC. Protein: CASSPGTSGEETQYF.

The chain recombines TRBV4-3 with TRBJ2-1, with D unclear. V lost 0 bases and J 0 bases, leaving 9 bases between the germline ends. Germline CDR1 LGHNA, CDR2 YSLEER. The CDR3 is 16 residues long. CDR3 nucleotide sequence: TGCGCCAGCAGCCAAGAATGGCGGAACTCCTACAATGAGCAGTTCTTC. It codes for CASSQEWRNSYNEQFF.

The chain joins TRBV18 to TRBJ2-7, with 7 nucleotides matching TRBD1. CDR1 is KGHSH, CDR2 LQKENI, per germline. Trimming took 1 base from V and 4 from J; bases not matched to a gene: 10. This CDR3 region has 16 residues. The CDR3 loop is CASSPRTGATSYEQYF. CDR3 nucleotides: TGTGCCAGCTCACCACGAACAGGGGCCACGTCGTACGAGCAGTACTTC. Complete variable domain (other parts from reference TRBV18 and TRBJ2-7): NAGVMQNPRHLVRRRGQEARLRCSPMKGHSHVYWYRQLPEEGLKFMVYLQKENIIDESGMPKERFSAEFPKEGPSILRIQQVVRGDSAAYFCASSPRTGATSYEQYFGPGTRLTVT.

DNA for the CDR3: TGTGCCAGTAGTATAGTCGGGGGGCAAGAGACCCAGTACTTC. This translates into CASSIVGGQETQYF. The V call is TRBV19, the J call TRBJ2-5; 7 bases match TRBD2. This CDR3 is 14 amino acids long. CDR1 LNHDA and CDR2 SQIVND come from the germline V gene (reference sequence). With 1 base clipped from V and 2 bases from J, the junction kept 1 base outside the gene matches.

There are a few counts of this clone. The CDR3 DNA sequence: TGTGCCAGCTCACCACAGGGGACAGGGAGTATAGGCGGCTACACCTTC. This gives the protein CASSPQGTGSIGGYTF. V and J are TRBV18 and TRBJ1-2; 9 nucleotides line up with TRBD1. The ends lost 1 base at V and 8 bases at J; junction bases unmatched: 11. From germline, CDR1 is KGHSH and CDR2 LQKENI. This CDR3 has 16 residues. The full variable domain, rest sourced from reference TRBV18 and TRBJ1-2, is NAGVMQNPRHLVRRRGQEARLRCSPMKGHSHVYWYRQLPEEGLKFMVYLQKENIIDESGMPKERFSAEFPKEGPSILRIQQVVRGDSAAYFCASSPQGTGSIGGYTFGSGTRLTVV.

This clone showed up just once. V is TRBV4-2 and J is TRBJ1-2; TRBD1 is a possible D gene (6 bases). V gave up 0 bases and J gave up 5 bases, with 16 bases separating them. CDR3 length: 16 amino acids. Germline loops: CDR1 LGHNA, CDR2 YNFKEQ. CDR3 protein: CASSQDVLAGVYGYTF. CDR3 DNA: TGTGCCAGCAGCCAAGATGTTTTGGCAGGGGTGTATGGCTACACCTTC.

The rearrangement uses TRBV5-6 and TRBJ1-5; D is perhaps TRBD1 (6 bases). Per the germline V gene, CDR1 is SGHDT and CDR2 is YYEEEE. The length of the CDR3 is 16 residues. V lost 2 bases and J 7 bases, leaving 19 bases between the germline ends. The CDR3 nucleotides read TGTGCCAGCAGCTTATACCGGGACACTAGGGTCCAGCCCCAGCATTTT. Translating it yields CASSLYRDTRVQPQHF.

This clone was detected only a few times. The J gene is TRBJ1-1, the V gene TRBV19; D remains unclear. CDR3 size: 14 residues. Germline assignment: CDR1 LNHDA and CDR2 SQIVND (reference sequence). Trimming took 7 bases from V and 1 from J, leaving 13 bases between them. The CDR3 region has the DNA TGTGCCAGTATACCGGGGAAGGGGAACACTGAAGCTTTCTTT. Translated, it gives CASIPGKGNTEAFF.

The DNA of the CDR3 is TGTGCCAGCAGCTTAGTCTCTCTTGAGCAGTTCTTC. As protein: CASSLVSLEQFF. This sequence joins TRBV11-2 and TRBJ2-1, with D unresolved. With 1 base removed from V and 9 bases from J, the gap between germline ends came to 7 bases. CDR1 SGHAT and CDR2 FQNNGV come from the germline V gene. The CDR3 totals 12 residues.

This clone was observed once. The CDR3 nucleotides read TGTGCCAGTAACAGGGTATGGAATTCACCCCTCCACTTT. It translates to CASNRVWNSPLHF. The V and J genes are TRBV2 and TRBJ1-6, with D possibly TRBD1 on 6 matching bases. This CDR3 contains 13 residues. V lost 9 bases, J lost 7 bases, and 13 bases lay in between. The germline gives CDR1 SNHLY, CDR2 FYNNEI.

The chain joins TRBV9 to TRBJ1-5; no definite D call. Trimming stripped 0 bases from V and 1 base from J, with 8 bases between. Germline V gene sequence: CDR1 SGDLS, CDR2 YYNGEE. This CDR3 region has 15 residues. The CDR3 DNA is TGTGCCAGCAGCGTAGGTCCGGGAAGCAATCAGCCCCAGCATTTT. Its protein product is CASSVGPGSNQPQHF.

The chain carries TRBV5-4 and TRBJ1-4, with TRBD1 identical over 7 bases. CDR3 length: 15 amino acids. Trimming cost V 2 bases and J 4 bases; bases outside gene matches: 5. Germline values: CDR1 SGHNT, CDR2 YYREEE (reference sequence). The CDR3 bases are TGTGCCAGCAGCTTCAACGGACAGGTTAATGAAAAACTGTTTTTT. It encodes CASSFNGQVNEKLFF.

This chain connects TRBV3-1 (or the pseudogene TRBV3-2) to TRBJ1-3; 8 bases match TRBD1. The CDR3 length is 18 residues. CDR1 is LGHDT and CDR2 is YNNKEL in the germline V gene (reference sequence). V was clipped by 4 bases and J by 0 bases; unmatched bases: 11. This CDR3 is CASSPRPGTGSSGNTIYF. CDR3 nucleotides: TGTGCCAGCAGCCCGCGTCCCGGGACAGGCTCCTCTGGAAACACCATATATTTT.

This clone was seen a single time. The V and J genes are TRBV12-3 or TRBV12-4 and TRBJ1-1; D is possibly TRBD1 (6 bases). V was cut by 3 bases and J by 4 bases, with 9 bases left in between. The CDR3 has 13 residues. CDR3 loop: CASSLAGVTEAFF. The CDR3 DNA sequence: TGTGCCAGCAGTTTGGCAGGGGTCACTGAAGCTTTCTTT.

The V and J genes are TRBV27 and TRBJ2-3, with D possibly TRBD1 on 6 matching bases. Germline lookup yields CDR1 MNHEY and CDR2 SMNVEV (reference sequence). The length of the CDR3 is 15 residues. V dropped 4 bases and J dropped 2 bases, with 13 bases sitting between them. The CDR3 DNA reads TGTGCCAGCAGTTCCTCGGACAGCCTCACAGATACGCAGTATTTT. It codes for CASSSSDSLTDTQYF.

There are a few counts of this clone. This sequence joins TRBV6-6 and TRBJ1-2; maybe TRBD1 (6 bases). Trimming cost V 5 bases and J 0 bases, with 13 bases left between them. The CDR3 covers 15 residues. The germline gives CDR1 MNHNY, CDR2 SVGAGI (reference sequence). As DNA, the CDR3 is TGTGCCAGCAGTCCCCACGACAGGACTAACTATGGCTACACCTTC. Protein: CASSPHDRTNYGYTF.

This clone appeared a single time. V usage is TRBV5-1 and J usage is TRBJ2-1; TRBD2 agrees at 10 bases. The V gene's germline CDR1 is SGHRS and CDR2 YFSETQ. The CDR3 contains 17 residues. Trimming cost V 3 bases and J 6 bases; bases outside gene matches: 12. The CDR3 bases are TGCGCCAGCAGCTCCCAGGGGGGGACTAGCGCCTTCAATGAGCAGTTCTTC. Translation gives CASSSQGGTSAFNEQFF. Together with reference TRBV5-1 and TRBJ2-1, the CDR3 gives the full variable domain: KAGVTQTPRYLIKTRGQQVTLSCSPISGHRSVSWYQQTPGQGLQFLFEYFSETQRNKGNFPGRFSGRQFSNSRSEMNVSTLELGDSALYLCASSSQGGTSAFNEQFFGPGTRLTVL.

The chain has TRBV9 and TRBJ1-2; TRBD1 might be the D (5 bases). This CDR3 is 14 amino acids long. In germline, CDR1 is SGDLS, CDR2 YYNGEE. Between the trimmed V and J ends, which lost 2 bases and 4 bases, there was a span of 12 bases. Written as DNA, the CDR3 is TGTGCCAGCAGCGTTCTTGGGGCGAGCTATGGCTACACCTTC. Amino acids: CASSVLGASYGYTF.

The chain has TRBV4-2 and TRBJ1-2; 8 bases line up with TRBD1. CDR1 and CDR2 from the germline V gene are LGHNA and YNFKEQ. The V gene end was trimmed by 2 bases and the J gene end by 7 bases; junction bases not matched to a gene: 3. The CDR3 is 13 residues long. DNA for the CDR3: TGTGCCAGCAGCCAAACAGGGGGAAGTGGCTACACCTTC. Protein sequence: CASSQTGGSGYTF.